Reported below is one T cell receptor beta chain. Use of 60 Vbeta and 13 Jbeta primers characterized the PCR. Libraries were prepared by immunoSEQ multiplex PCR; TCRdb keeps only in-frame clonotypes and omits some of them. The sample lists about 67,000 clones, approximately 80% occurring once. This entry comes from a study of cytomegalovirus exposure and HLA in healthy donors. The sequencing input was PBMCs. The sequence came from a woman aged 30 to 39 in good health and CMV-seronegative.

The CDR3: CASSQGQGQIYGYTF. As DNA, the CDR3 is TGCGCCAGCAGCCAGGGACAGGGGCAGATCTATGGCTACACCTTC. V gene TRBV4-3 combines with J gene TRBJ1-2; 10 positions agree with TRBD1. V shed 3 bases, J shed 4 bases, and the junction held 5 bases outside the gene matches. CDR1 and CDR2 (germline): LGHNA, YSLEER. The CDR3 contains 15 residues.